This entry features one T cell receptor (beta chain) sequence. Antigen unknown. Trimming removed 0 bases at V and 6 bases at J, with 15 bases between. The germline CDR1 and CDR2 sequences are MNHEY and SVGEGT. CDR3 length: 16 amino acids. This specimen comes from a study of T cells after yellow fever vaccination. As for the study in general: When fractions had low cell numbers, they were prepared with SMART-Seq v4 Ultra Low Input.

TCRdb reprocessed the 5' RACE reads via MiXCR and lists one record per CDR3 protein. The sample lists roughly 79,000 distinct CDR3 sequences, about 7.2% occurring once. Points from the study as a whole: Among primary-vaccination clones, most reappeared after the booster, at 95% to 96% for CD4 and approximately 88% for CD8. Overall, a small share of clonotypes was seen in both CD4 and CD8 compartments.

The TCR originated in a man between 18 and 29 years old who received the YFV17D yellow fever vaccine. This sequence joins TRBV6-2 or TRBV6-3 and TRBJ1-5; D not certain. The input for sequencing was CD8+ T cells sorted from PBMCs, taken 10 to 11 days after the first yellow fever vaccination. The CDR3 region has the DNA TGTGCCAGCAGTTACTCGAATTGGCCATCGACTCAGCCCCAGCATTTT. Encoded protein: CASSYSNWPSTQPQHF.